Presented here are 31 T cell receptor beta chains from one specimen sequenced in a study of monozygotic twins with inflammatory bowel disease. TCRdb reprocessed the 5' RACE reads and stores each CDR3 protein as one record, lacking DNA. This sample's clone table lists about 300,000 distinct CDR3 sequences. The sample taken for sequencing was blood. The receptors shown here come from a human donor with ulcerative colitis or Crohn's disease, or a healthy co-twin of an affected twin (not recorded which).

The CDR3 here is CASSLSIGPNTGELFF. The V and J genes are TRBV5-1 and TRBJ2-2. Germline CDR1 SGHRS, CDR2 YFSETQ. The CDR3 has 16 amino acids.

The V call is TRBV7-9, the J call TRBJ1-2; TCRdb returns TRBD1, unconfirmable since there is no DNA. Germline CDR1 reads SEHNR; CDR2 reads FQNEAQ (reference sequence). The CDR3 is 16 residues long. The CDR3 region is CASSEGQGIENYGFTF.

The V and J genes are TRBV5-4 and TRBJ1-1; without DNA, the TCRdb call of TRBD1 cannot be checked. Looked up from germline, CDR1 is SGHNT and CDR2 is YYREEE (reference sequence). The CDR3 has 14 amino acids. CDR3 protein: CASRGQGGNTEAFF.

The chain's CDR3 is CASSRTRGASYEQYF. The chain carries TRBV7-2 and TRBJ2-7; TCRdb outputs TRBD1, but without DNA this stays unchecked. There are 15 residues in the CDR3. Looked up from germline, CDR1 is SGHTA and CDR2 is FQGNSA. The complete variable domain, with remaining parts taken from reference TRBV7-2 and TRBJ2-7, reads GAGVSQSPSNKVTEKGKDVELRCDPISGHTALYWYRQSLGQGLEFLIYFQGNSAPDKSGLPSDRFSAERTGGSVSTLTIQRTQQEDSAVYLCASSRTRGASYEQYFGPGTRLTVT.

CDR3 loop: CASSYSVLADYEQYF. V and J are TRBV6-5 and TRBJ2-7; lacking DNA, the TRBD2 call made by TCRdb goes unchecked. Germline V gives CDR1 MNHEY, CDR2 SVGAGI. The length of the CDR3 is 15 residues.

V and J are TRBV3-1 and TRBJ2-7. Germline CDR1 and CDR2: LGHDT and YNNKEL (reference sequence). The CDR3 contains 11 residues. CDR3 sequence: CASSTWYEQYF.

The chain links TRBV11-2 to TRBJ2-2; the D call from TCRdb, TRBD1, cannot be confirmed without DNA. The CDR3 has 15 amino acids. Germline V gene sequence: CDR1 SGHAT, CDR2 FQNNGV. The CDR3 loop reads CASTTDRGPTGELFF.

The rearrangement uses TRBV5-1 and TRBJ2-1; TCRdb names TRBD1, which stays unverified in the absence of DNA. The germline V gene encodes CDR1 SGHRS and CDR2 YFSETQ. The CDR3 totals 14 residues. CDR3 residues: CASRLADSRGEQFF.

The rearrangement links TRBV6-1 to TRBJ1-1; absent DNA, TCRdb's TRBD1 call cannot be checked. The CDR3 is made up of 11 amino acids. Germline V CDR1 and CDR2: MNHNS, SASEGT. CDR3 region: CASSEGVGAFF.

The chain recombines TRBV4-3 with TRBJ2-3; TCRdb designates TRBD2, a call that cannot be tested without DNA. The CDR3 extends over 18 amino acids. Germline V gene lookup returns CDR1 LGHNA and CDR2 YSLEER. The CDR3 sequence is CASSQELTSGASTDTQYF.

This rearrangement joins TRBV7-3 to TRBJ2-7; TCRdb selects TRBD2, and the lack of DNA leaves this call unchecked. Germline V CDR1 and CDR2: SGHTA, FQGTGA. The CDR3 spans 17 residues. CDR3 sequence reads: CASSLKGPGGPPYEQYF.

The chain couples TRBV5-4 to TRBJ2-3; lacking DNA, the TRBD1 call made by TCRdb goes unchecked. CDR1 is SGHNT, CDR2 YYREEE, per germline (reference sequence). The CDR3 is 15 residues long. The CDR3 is CASSPPTGSRDTQYF.

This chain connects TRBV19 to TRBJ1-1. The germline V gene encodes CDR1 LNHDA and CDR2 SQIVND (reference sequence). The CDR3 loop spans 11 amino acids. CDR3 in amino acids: CASRLRTEAFF.

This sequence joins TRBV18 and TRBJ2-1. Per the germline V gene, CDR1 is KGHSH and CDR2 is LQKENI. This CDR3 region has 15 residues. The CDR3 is CASSNQGATYNEQFF. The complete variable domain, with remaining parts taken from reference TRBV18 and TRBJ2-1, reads NAGVMQNPRHLVRRRGQEARLRCSPMKGHSHVYWYRQLPEEGLKFMVYLQKENIIDESGMPKERFSAEFPKEGPSILRIQQVVRGDSAAYFCASSNQGATYNEQFFGPGTRLTVL.

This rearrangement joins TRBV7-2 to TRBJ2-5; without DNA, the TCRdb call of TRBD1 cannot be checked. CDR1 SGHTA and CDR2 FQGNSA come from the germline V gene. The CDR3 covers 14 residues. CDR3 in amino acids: CASSLGPPRGAQYF.

Here the CDR3 reads CAISDRGTGAEQFF. The chain is built from TRBV10-3 and TRBJ2-1; TCRdb proposes TRBD1, but this gene call is untestable without DNA. The CDR3 has 14 amino acids. CDR1 ENHRY and CDR2 SYGVKD come from the germline V gene.

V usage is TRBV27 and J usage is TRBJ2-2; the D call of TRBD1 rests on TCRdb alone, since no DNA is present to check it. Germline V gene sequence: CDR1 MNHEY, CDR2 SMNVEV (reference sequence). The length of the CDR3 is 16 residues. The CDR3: CASSLRDRSITGELFF.

The CDR3: CASSQRTSGGRETQYF. The chain recombines TRBV3-1 with TRBJ2-5; TCRdb names TRBD2, which stays unverified in the absence of DNA. The CDR3 consists of 16 residues. In germline, CDR1 is LGHDT, CDR2 YNNKEL (reference sequence).

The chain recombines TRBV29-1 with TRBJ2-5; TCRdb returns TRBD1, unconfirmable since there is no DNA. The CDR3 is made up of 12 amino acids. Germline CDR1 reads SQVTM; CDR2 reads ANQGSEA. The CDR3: CSVERDGETQYF.

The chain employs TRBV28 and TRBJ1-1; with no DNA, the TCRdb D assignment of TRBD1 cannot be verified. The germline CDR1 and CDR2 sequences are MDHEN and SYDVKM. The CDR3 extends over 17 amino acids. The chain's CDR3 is CASSLPTGTLSNTEAFF.

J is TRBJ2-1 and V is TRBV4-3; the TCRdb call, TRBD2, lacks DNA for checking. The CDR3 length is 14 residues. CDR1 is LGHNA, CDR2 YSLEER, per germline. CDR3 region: CASGGKGIGDEQFF.

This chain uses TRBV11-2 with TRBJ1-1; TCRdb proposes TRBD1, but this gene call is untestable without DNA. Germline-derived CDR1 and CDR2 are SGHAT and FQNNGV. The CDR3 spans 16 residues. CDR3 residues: CASSLSGGGSSSEAFF. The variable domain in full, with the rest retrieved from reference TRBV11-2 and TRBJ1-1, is EAGVAQSPRYKIIEKRQSVAFWCNPISGHATLYWYQQILGQGPKLLIQFQNNGVVDDSQLPKDRFSAERLKGVDSTLKIQPAKLEDSAVYLCASSLSGGGSSSEAFFGQGTRLTVV.

CDR3 region: CSAKRPGAYYEQYF. V gene TRBV20-1 combines with J gene TRBJ2-7. The CDR3 length is 14 residues. Germline assignment: CDR1 DFQATT and CDR2 SNEGSKA (reference sequence).

Here the CDR3 reads CASSLRQADTQYF. This rearrangement joins TRBV5-1 to TRBJ2-3; TCRdb indicates TRBD1, and absent DNA this call remains unverified. CDR1 SGHRS and CDR2 YFSETQ come from the germline V gene. This CDR3 is 13 amino acids long.

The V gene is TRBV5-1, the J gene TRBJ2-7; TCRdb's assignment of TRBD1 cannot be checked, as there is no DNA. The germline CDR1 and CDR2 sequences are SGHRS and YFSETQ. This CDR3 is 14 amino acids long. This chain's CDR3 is CASSYTGGISKQYF.

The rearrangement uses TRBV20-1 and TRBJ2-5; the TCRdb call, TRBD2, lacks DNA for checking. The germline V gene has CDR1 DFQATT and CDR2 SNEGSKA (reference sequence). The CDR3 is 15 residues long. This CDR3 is CSAITSGRGLETQYF.

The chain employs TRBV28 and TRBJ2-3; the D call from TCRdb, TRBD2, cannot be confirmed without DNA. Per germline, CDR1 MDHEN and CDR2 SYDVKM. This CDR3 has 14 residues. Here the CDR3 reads CASSRAGVADTQYF.

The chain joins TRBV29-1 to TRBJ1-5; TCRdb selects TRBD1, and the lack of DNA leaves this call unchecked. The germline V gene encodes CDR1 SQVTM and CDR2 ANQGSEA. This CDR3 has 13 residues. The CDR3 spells CSVPGQGNQPQHF.

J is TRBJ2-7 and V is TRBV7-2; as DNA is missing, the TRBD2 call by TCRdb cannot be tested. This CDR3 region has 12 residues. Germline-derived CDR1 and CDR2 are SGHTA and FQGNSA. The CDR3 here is CASSKLAREQYF.

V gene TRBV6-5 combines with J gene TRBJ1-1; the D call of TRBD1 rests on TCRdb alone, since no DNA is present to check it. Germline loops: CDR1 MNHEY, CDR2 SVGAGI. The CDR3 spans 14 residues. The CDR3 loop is CASSYVLGGTEAFF.

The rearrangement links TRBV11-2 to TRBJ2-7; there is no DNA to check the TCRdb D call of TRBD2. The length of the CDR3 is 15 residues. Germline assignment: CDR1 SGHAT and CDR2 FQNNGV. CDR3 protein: CASSLALAGSSEQYF.